A single sample gave rise to the 8 T cell receptor beta chains below, sequenced in a study of cytomegalovirus exposure and HLA in healthy donors. PCR involved 60 Vbeta and 13 Jbeta primers. Produced via immunoSEQ multiplex PCR; TCRdb's table is partial and in-frame only. In the table there are roughly 100,000 clones, roughly 15% of which are singletons. The sample was PBMCs. The receptor set was obtained from a female donor in good health and CMV-seronegative.

This clone was observed a few times. The CDR3 region is CAISLEQGTEAFF. CDR3 nucleotide sequence: TGTGCCATCAGCCTAGAACAGGGCACTGAAGCTTTCTTT. The rearrangement uses TRBV10-3 and TRBJ1-1, with D maybe TRBD1 (6 bases). Germline V CDR1 and CDR2: ENHRY, SYGVKD. The CDR3 sequence is 13 residues long. Trimming shortened V by 6 bases and J by 4 bases, and 12 bases separated the two germline ends.

V is TRBV7-9 and J is TRBJ2-3; 10 nucleotides agree with TRBD2. The CDR3 is 19 amino acids. Germline CDR1 reads SEHNR; CDR2 reads FQNEAQ (reference sequence). Trimming took 2 bases from V and 0 from J; bases not matched to a gene: 11. The CDR3 coding sequence is TGTGCCAGCAGCTTAATTGGCCCTTTAGCGGGAGGTAGCACAGATACGCAGTATTTT. This encodes CASSLIGPLAGGSTDTQYF.

This clone turned up a few times. This chain links TRBV21-1 with TRBJ1-4; the table's D call, TRBD1, was not checked against the DNA. TRBV21-1 is noted as a pseudogene. The CDR3 has 17 residues. The CDR3 reads CASSFSAQQGTYEKLFF. The CDR3 bases are TGTGCCAGCAGCTTCTCTGCACAACAGGGAACCTATGAAAAACTGTTTTTT.

This clone has a handful of counts. The J gene is TRBJ2-1, the V gene TRBV7-9; D may be TRBD2 (6 bases). Germline lookup yields CDR1 SEHNR and CDR2 FQNEAQ (reference sequence). V was trimmed by 4 bases and J by 7 bases, leaving 26 bases between them. The CDR3 totals 18 residues. CDR3 in amino acids: CASSWGRGLGERPNEQFF. The CDR3 region has the DNA TGTGCCAGCAGCTGGGGCCGGGGACTTGGGGAGCGCCCTAATGAGCAGTTCTTC.

There are a few counts of this clone. The rearrangement joins TRBV7-9 to TRBJ1-2; D is possibly TRBD1 (5 bases). Germline loops: CDR1 SEHNR, CDR2 FQNEAQ (reference sequence). The CDR3 is 17 residues long. Trimming left V 0 bases short and J 4 bases short, with 18 bases between. The CDR3 bases are TGTGCCAGCAGCTTAGCGCCGGGTATCAGGGCGGTCTATGGCTACACCTTC. Its translation: CASSLAPGIRAVYGYTF.

The chain has TRBV18 and TRBJ2-3, with D possibly TRBD2 on 5 matching bases. CDR3 length: 14 residues. Germline V gene data show CDR1 as KGHSH and CDR2 as LQKENI. Between the trimmed V and J ends, which lost 6 bases and 0 bases, there was a span of 10 bases. The CDR3 region is CASSRVGSTDTQYF. In DNA form, the CDR3 reads TGTGCCAGCTCGCGGGTAGGTAGCACAGATACGCAGTATTTT.

This clone was found a few times. V usage is TRBV6-6 and J usage is TRBJ2-2; TRBD1 is a possible D gene (5 bases). Per germline, CDR1 MNHNY and CDR2 SVGAGI (reference sequence). Trimming took off 6 bases at V and 0 bases at J, with 11 bases between the two ends. The CDR3 consists of 15 residues. The CDR3 bases are TGTGCCAGCAGCCCCAGGGCGACGAACACCGGGGAGCTGTTTTTT. Translated: CASSPRATNTGELFF.

A word on this clone: One end of the junction does not line up with germline, which may come from a read error. V is TRBV7-7 and J is TRBJ2-1; a weak D match, TRBD2 (5 bases). The V gene's germline CDR1 is SSHAT and CDR2 FNYEAQ (reference sequence). The CDR3 length is 13 residues. The CDR3 region has the DNA TGTGCTAGCAGCGACTCTGAGGAGGATGAGCAGTTCTTC. Its translation is CASSDSEEDEQFF.